Sequencing of this T cell receptor (beta chain) was carried out in a study of cytomegalovirus exposure and HLA in healthy donors. Details on this clone: What it binds is unknown.

Germline assignment: CDR1 GTSNPN and CDR2 SVGIG (reference sequence). Trimming left V 3 bases short and J 1 base short, with 9 bases between. The CDR3 runs 14 residues. It was with 60 Vbeta and 13 Jbeta primers that the PCR ran. Assay: immunoSEQ multiplex PCR; the TCRdb copy retains only in-frame clones and omits some. This sample has about 150,000 clones, with roughly 80% found just once. Study-level findings and limits: The number of N-insertions in an Asian-associated ancestry cluster was reportedly below the approximately 600-donor mean in a later analysis.

The sequencing sample was made of PBMCs. The sequence derives from a man aged 25-45 years in good health and CMV-seropositive. The chain has TRBV30 and TRBJ2-2; maybe TRBD1 (5 bases). CDR3 loop: CAWSPTGNTGELFF. The DNA of the CDR3 is TGTGCCTGGAGCCCTACAGGGAACACCGGGGAGCTGTTTTTT. The full variable domain, rest sourced from reference TRBV30 and TRBJ2-2, is SQTIHQWPATLVQPVGSPLSLECTVEGTSNPNLYWYRQAAGRGLQLLFYSVGIGQISSEVPQNLSASRPQDRQFILSSKKLLLSDSGFYLCAWSPTGNTGELFFGEGSRLTVL.